A selection of T cell receptor beta chains follows, all from one sample in a study of blood T cell repertoires in COVID-19. Sequenced by immunoSEQ multiplex PCR; TCRdb stores in-frame clones only, minus some. The sample has about 70,000 clones; 80% to 90% are singletons. Sequencing used peripheral blood. The origin of the receptors is an elderly woman with active or convalescent COVID-19. CDR3s include the opening cysteine and the closing phenylalanine or tryptophan. The D gene is left open where the match is weak. For some rows the clone size is stated as once, few or many, or as a class when expanded; others skip it.

clone size,J gene,V gene,CDR3 length,D gene,CDR3 DNA,CDR3 protein
NA,TRBJ2-5,TRBV2,17,TRBD2,TGTGCCAGCCAGGGACTAGCGGGGGGTGGCCGGTGGGAGACCCAGTACTTC,CASQGLAGGGRWETQYF
NA,TRBJ1-5,TRBV4-1,18,TRBD1,TGCGCCAGCAGCCAAGTTATCTCGGGGACAGGGCCGAATCAGCCCCAGCATTTT,CASSQVISGTGPNQPQHF
NA,TRBJ1-2,TRBV23-1,14,NA,TGCGCCAGCAGTCAGGCAGGGCGCCACTGGGGCTACACCTTC,CASSQAGRHWGYTF
NA,TRBJ1-6,TRBV5-1,15,TRBD1,TGCGCCAGCAGCCTGAACAGGGGTGGAAATTCACCCCTCCACTTT,CASSLNRGGNSPLHF
NA,TRBJ1-1,TRBV9,14,NA,TGTGCCAGCAGCGTAGAATCGACGGGAACTGAAGCTTTCTTT,CASSVESTGTEAFF
NA,TRBJ2-3,TRBV19,17,NA,TGTGCCAGTAGTATAGTTTCCGGACACCCTCTATCAGATACGCAGTATTTT,CASSIVSGHPLSDTQYF
few,TRBJ1-1,TRBV15,16,NA,TGTGCCACCAGCAGAGGGCCAGGTTGGATAAACACTGAAGCTTTCTTT,CATSRGPGWINTEAFF
NA,TRBJ1-2,TRBV28,13,NA,TGTGCCAGCAGCCAGTTCGCAGTCTATGGCTACACCTTC,CASSQFAVYGYTF
NA,TRBJ1-3,TRBV7-2,17,TRBD1,TGTGCCAGCAGCCTCCTAGGGGACAGGGGGCCTGGAAACACCATATATTTT,CASSLLGDRGPGNTIYF
NA,TRBJ1-5,TRBV15,14,NA,TGTGCCACCAGCAGGGAGGTGGGGGCCCAGCCCCAGCATTTT,CATSREVGAQPQHF
NA,TRBJ1-3,TRBV30,15,TRBD1,TGTGCCTGGAGGGTTACAGGGGGCGGTGGAAACACCATATATTTT,CAWRVTGGGGNTIYF
NA,TRBJ2-5,TRBV9,16,NA,TGTGCCAGCAGCGTAGGGAGCGGTCGGTACCAAGAGACCCAGTACTTC,CASSVGSGRYQETQYF
NA,TRBJ1-5,TRBV21-1,16,NA,TGTGCCAGCAGCAAAGTAGTTTTAAATAGCAATCAGCCCCAGCATTTT,CASSKVVLNSNQPQHF
NA,TRBJ2-4,TRBV28,12,NA,TGTGCCACCCTCGACAGCAAAAACATTCAGTACTTC,CATLDSKNIQYF
NA,TRBJ1-6,TRBV5-6,13,NA,TGTGCCAGCAGGTGGCAGGGAAGTTCACCCCTCCACTTT,CASRWQGSSPLHF
few,TRBJ2-7,TRBV7-2,14,NA,TGTGCCAGCAGCCGTCCAATTGTCTCGGGTATGCGGTACTTC,CASSRPIVSGMRYF
few,TRBJ1-2,TRBV12-5,13,NA,TGTGCTAGTGGGGCAGGGGTTTACTATGGCTACACCTTC,CASGAGVYYGYTF
NA,TRBJ2-7,TRBV2,14,TRBD1,TGTGCCAGCAGTGAAACAGGGGGCAGGTCGAGGGGGTACTTC,CASSETGGRSRGYF
NA,TRBJ2-2,TRBV5-1,14,NA,TGCGCCAGCAGCTCCCAAACACCTACCGGGGAGCTGTTTTTT,CASSSQTPTGELFF
NA,TRBJ2-3,TRBV13,14,TRBD2,TGTGCCAGCAGCTCACCAAGCGGGGGGAATACGCAGTATTTT,CASSSPSGGNTQYF
NA,TRBJ2-5,TRBV11-2,16,TRBD2,TGTGCCAGCAGCTTAACTCCGGGACTACTACAAGAGACCCAGTACTTC,CASSLTPGLLQETQYF
NA,TRBJ1-5,TRBV7-2,14,TRBD1,TGTGCCAGCAGCTTCACAGGGGGCTATCAGCCCCAGCATTTT,CASSFTGGYQPQHF
NA,TRBJ2-1,TRBV7-2,13,TRBD1,TGTGCCAGCCGGGACAGGACTAACAATGAGCAGTTCTTC,CASRDRTNNEQFF
NA,TRBJ2-2,TRBV7-2,18,NA,TGTGCCAGCAGCTTAGTTGGCCGGGGGGCCTCTCTCACCGGGGAGCTGTTTTTT,CASSLVGRGASLTGELFF
NA,TRBJ2-7,TRBV7-9,14,TRBD1,TGTGCCAGCAGCTTTCGGGGACAGGGGGACGAGCAGTACTTC,CASSFRGQGDEQYF
NA,TRBJ1-1,TRBV29-1,12,NA,TGCAGCGTCAAATTCACTTCGATTGAAGCTTTCTTT,CSVKFTSIEAFF
NA,TRBJ1-6,TRBV9,15,TRBD1,TGTGCCAGCAGCGTAGTCGCAGGGGGCAATTCACCCCTCCACTTT,CASSVVAGGNSPLHF
NA,TRBJ2-7,TRBV11-2,12,NA,TGTGCCAGCATGTCATACAGTTACGAGCAGTACTTC,CASMSYSYEQYF
NA,TRBJ1-2,TRBV9,15,TRBD1,TGTGCCAGCAGCGTAGCTCAGGACAGGTCTTTCGGCTACACCTTC,CASSVAQDRSFGYTF
many,TRBJ2-2,TRBV24-1,14,NA,TGTGCCACCAGTGTTGGACAGAACACCGGGGAGCTGTTTTTT,CATSVGQNTGELFF
NA,TRBJ2-1,TRBV12-3/TRBV12-4,11,NA,TGTGCCAGCACAGGGTTCGATGAGCAGTTCTTC,CASTGFDEQFF
NA,TRBJ1-3,TRBV3-1/TRBV3-2,14,NA,TGTGCCAGCAGCCAGGGGGCGCCTGGAAACACCATATATTTT,CASSQGAPGNTIYF
NA,TRBJ2-7,TRBV9,18,TRBD2,TGTGCCAGCAGCAAAGGACTAGCGGGGGGACTCACCGCTGGCGAGCAGTACTTC,CASSKGLAGGLTAGEQYF
once,TRBJ2-7,TRBV7-2,13,NA,TGTGCCAGCAGCCCAGAGCGGAGGGACGAGCAGTACTTC,CASSPERRDEQYF
NA,TRBJ2-5,TRBV7-2,14,TRBD2,TGTGCCAGCAGCTTAGGTCTAGCGGGCGAGACCCAGTACTTC,CASSLGLAGETQYF